What follows describes a single T cell receptor (beta chain). Its target is unknown. The record originates from a study of T cells in Graves' hyperthyroidism and ophthalmopathy. General observations from the study: Blood samples included most of the expanded thyroid clonotypes exceeding 0.001. Model predictions of ophthalmopathy came a median approximately 6 months before onset.

The CDR3 consists of 14 residues. CDR1 is LGHNA and CDR2 is YNFKEQ in the germline V gene. Trimming removed 0 bases at V and 2 bases at J, with 5 bases between. It was RNA transcripts that yielded the amplified TCR beta CDR3 regions. The HTBI primer set served for first-round RT-PCR of the TCR CDR3. TCRdb re-analysed the multiplex PCR reads in MiXCR, keeping a single row per CDR3 protein. The table includes more than 500,000 distinct CDR3 sequences, more than 15% detected once. The sequenced material came from blood. V usage is TRBV4-2 and J usage is TRBJ2-1; D uncertain. This TCR came from a young woman with Graves' ophthalmopathy. CDR3 sequence: CASSQDLAYNEQFF. DNA of the CDR3: TGTGCCAGCAGCCAAGATCTTGCCTACAATGAGCAGTTCTTC.